These 5 T cell receptor beta chains were all obtained from the same sample, sequenced in a study of CD8+ T cells in alopecia areata. Following RNA extraction, reverse transcription yielded cDNA that acted as the sequencing template. Measured with immunoSEQ multiplex PCR; TCRdb has only the in-frame clones, and not every one. This sample has about 140,000 clones; about 60% occur once, and the top ten carry approximately 6.5%. The sequencing here drew on CD4+ T cells sorted from blood, taken at week 0. The receptors here all came from a human donor with alopecia areata.

This clone came up a few times. The V gene is TRBV5-1, the J gene TRBJ1-5; D might be TRBD1 (5 bases). The CDR3 consists of 15 residues. V lost 0 bases and J lost 5, with 12 bases in between. Germline CDR1 SGHRS, CDR2 YFSETQ. This chain's CDR3 is CASSLDGQLHQPQHF. Here the CDR3 DNA reads TGCGCCAGCAGCTTGGATGGACAACTGCATCAGCCCCAGCATTTT.

The rearrangement joins TRBV4-2 to TRBJ2-3; D may be TRBD2 (5 bases). The V gene's germline CDR1 is LGHNA and CDR2 YNFKEQ. There are 15 residues in the CDR3. Trimming left V 3 bases short and J 1 base short, with 11 bases between. This CDR3 reads CASSHKPEGTDTQYF. CDR3 bases: TGTGCCAGCAGCCACAAACCGGAGGGCACAGATACGCAGTATTTT.

This chain links TRBV25-1 with TRBJ2-2; 8 nucleotides agree with TRBD1. With V trimmed by 3 bases and J by 7 bases, 13 bases remained unmatched. The germline V gene encodes CDR1 MGHDK and CDR2 SYGVNS. The CDR3 spans 17 residues. The DNA of the CDR3 is TGTGCCAGCAGTGACCGGCCCCCTGGACAGGGCGGCGGGGAGCTGTTTTTT. This codes for CASSDRPPGQGGGELFF.

The chain has TRBV9 and TRBJ2-1, with 9 bases identical to TRBD2. The CDR3 runs to 19 residues. V gave up 3 bases and J gave up 0 bases; unmatched junction bases: 13. Germline V gene sequence: CDR1 SGDLS, CDR2 YYNGEE. The CDR3: CASSAHGAGGPSSYNEQFF. CDR3 in DNA: TGTGCCAGCAGCGCCCACGGAGCGGGGGGACCTAGCTCCTACAATGAGCAGTTCTTC.

This clone turned up a few times. The chain combines TRBV29-1 with TRBJ2-1; 8 bases agree with TRBD2. Germline V gives CDR1 SQVTM, CDR2 ANQGSEA. With V trimmed by 5 bases and J by 8 bases, 5 bases remained unmatched. The CDR3 is 12 residues long. CDR3: CSVREGRDEQFF. CDR3 nucleotide sequence: TGCAGCGTTCGGGAGGGACGGGATGAGCAGTTCTTC.